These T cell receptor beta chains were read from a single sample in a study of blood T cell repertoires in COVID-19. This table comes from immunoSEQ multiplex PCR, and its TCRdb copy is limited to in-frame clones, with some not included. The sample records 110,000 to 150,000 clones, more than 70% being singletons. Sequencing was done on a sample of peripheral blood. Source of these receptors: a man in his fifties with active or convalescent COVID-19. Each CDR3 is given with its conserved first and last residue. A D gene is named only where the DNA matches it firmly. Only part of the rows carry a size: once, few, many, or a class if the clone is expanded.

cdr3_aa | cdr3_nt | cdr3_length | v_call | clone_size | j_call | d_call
CASSGLDRGREQYF | TGTGCCAGCAGCGGGTTAGACAGGGGGCGAGAGCAGTACTTC | 14 | TRBV9 | . | TRBJ2-7 | TRBD1
CASSRGGGEQYF | TGTGCCAGCAGCCGCGGTGGGGGGGAGCAGTACTTC | 12 | TRBV3-1/TRBV3-2 | few | TRBJ2-7 | .
CAIRGGYETEAFF | TGTGCCATTAGGGGGGGGTATGAGACTGAAGCTTTCTTT | 13 | TRBV10-3 | . | TRBJ1-1 | .
CASSQRAPYNEQFF | TGTGCCAGCAGCCAGCGGGCCCCCTACAATGAGCAGTTCTTC | 14 | TRBV14 | few | TRBJ2-1 | .
CASSLRTGLYF | TGTGCCAGCAGTCTACGGACAGGGTTATATTTT | 11 | TRBV12-3/TRBV12-4 | . | TRBJ1-3 | TRBD1
CASSREGGSNQPQHF | TGTGCCAGCAGTAGGGAGGGGGGTAGCAATCAGCCCCAGCATTTT | 15 | TRBV28 | once | TRBJ1-5 | .
CASSMGTAIGSGNTIYF | TGTGCCAGTAGTATGGGGACAGCTATTGGCTCTGGAAACACCATATATTTT | 17 | TRBV19 | . | TRBJ1-3 | TRBD1
CASSYDSAETQYF | TGTGCCAGCAGTTACGACTCGGCGGAGACCCAGTACTTC | 13 | TRBV6-5 | . | TRBJ2-5 | .
CASSLRGQGYEQYF | TGTGCCAGCAGTTTACGTGGACAGGGCTACGAGCAGTACTTC | 14 | TRBV28 | once | TRBJ2-7 | TRBD1
CASSLSASTDTQYF | TGTGCCAGCAGTTTATCGGCCAGCACAGATACGCAGTATTTT | 14 | TRBV27 | . | TRBJ2-3 | .
CASSTGPTGRMNTEAFF | TGTGCCAGCAGCACGGGTCCAACAGGACGGATGAACACTGAAGCTTTCTTT | 17 | TRBV3-1/TRBV3-2 | . | TRBJ1-1 | .
CASKETSGTTDTQYF | TGTGCCAGCAAGGAGACTAGCGGAACCACAGATACGCAGTATTTT | 15 | TRBV6-5 | once | TRBJ2-3 | TRBD2
CASSIGGVSGYTF | TGTGCCAGTAGTATAGGCGGGGTCTCTGGCTACACCTTC | 13 | TRBV19 | . | TRBJ1-2 | .
CASSPAGASTDTQYF | TGCGCCAGCAGCCCAGCGGGAGCAAGCACAGATACGCAGTATTTT | 15 | TRBV5-1 | few | TRBJ2-3 | TRBD2
CASSFAQGRNQPQHF | TGTGCCAGCAGTTTCGCACAGGGCCGCAATCAGCCCCAGCATTTT | 15 | TRBV28 | . | TRBJ1-5 | .
CASSPGQVRYGYTF | TGTGCCAGCAGTCCGGGACAGGTTCGTTATGGCTACACCTTC | 14 | TRBV27 | . | TRBJ1-2 | TRBD1
CASSPGSWARQETQYF | TGTGCCAGCAGCCCCGGGAGTTGGGCTCGGCAAGAGACCCAGTACTTC | 16 | TRBV7-2 | . | TRBJ2-5 | .
CASSVGGSGAYNEQFF | TGTGCCAGCAGCGTAGGGGGTAGCGGAGCCTACAATGAGCAGTTCTTC | 16 | TRBV9 | . | TRBJ2-1 | .
CASSLTGAGNTIYF | TGTGCCAGCAGTCTAACGGGGGCTGGAAACACCATATATTTT | 14 | TRBV28 | . | TRBJ1-3 | .
CSVHFNTGELFF | TGCAGCGTGCACTTTAACACCGGGGAGCTGTTTTTT | 12 | TRBV29-1 | . | TRBJ2-2 | .
CSVEQGTFQETQYF | TGCAGCGTCGAACAGGGAACTTTCCAAGAGACCCAGTACTTC | 14 | TRBV29-1 | . | TRBJ2-5 | .
CASSVAPGGNTEAFF | TGCGCCAGCAGCGTAGCCCCGGGGGGGAACACTGAAGCTTTCTTT | 15 | TRBV5-1 | . | TRBJ1-1 | .
CASSAGLAVVYNEQFF | TGTGCCAGCAGTGCGGGACTAGCGGTTGTCTACAATGAGCAGTTCTTC | 16 | TRBV25-1 | . | TRBJ2-1 | TRBD2
CAWSVGQDFADTQYF | TGTGCCTGGAGTGTAGGTCAGGATTTCGCAGATACGCAGTATTTT | 15 | TRBV30 | . | TRBJ2-3 | .
CASSLGENQPQHF | TGTGCCAGCAGTTTGGGCGAGAATCAGCCCCAGCATTTT | 13 | TRBV28 | . | TRBJ1-5 | .
CASSELSIFSNQPQHF | TGTGCCAGCAGTGAACTGAGTATCTTTAGCAATCAGCCCCAGCATTTT | 16 | TRBV6-1 | . | TRBJ1-5 | .
CASSNLTGPENYGYTF | TGTGCCAGTAGCAACCTGACAGGGCCGGAAAACTATGGCTACACCTTC | 16 | TRBV19 | . | TRBJ1-2 | TRBD1
CATSDRDLANEKLFF | TGTGCCACCAGTGATCGGGACTTGGCTAATGAAAAACTGTTTTTT | 15 | TRBV24-1 | . | TRBJ1-4 | .
CASSLDAYQPQHF | TGTGCCAGCAGCTTAGATGCGTATCAGCCCCAGCATTTT | 13 | TRBV11-2 | . | TRBJ1-5 | .
CSADILLNRGQNYGYTF | TGCAGCGCTGACATACTTCTAAACAGGGGTCAAAACTATGGCTACACCTTC | 17 | TRBV29-1 | . | TRBJ1-2 | TRBD1
CSASDAGLGNTEAFF | TGCAGTGCTAGTGACGCGGGGCTCGGGAACACTGAAGCTTTCTTT | 15 | TRBV20-1 | . | TRBJ1-1 | .
CASSFRQGSYNEQFF | TGTGCCAGCAGCTTCAGACAGGGCTCCTACAATGAGCAGTTCTTC | 15 | TRBV7-9 | . | TRBJ2-1 | TRBD1
CASSYSYREHTGELFF | TGTGCCAGCAGTTACTCGTACAGGGAGCATACCGGGGAGCTGTTTTTT | 16 | TRBV6-6 | once | TRBJ2-2 | .
CASSYSHSGETQYF | TGTGCCAGCAGTTACTCCCATAGCGGAGAGACCCAGTACTTC | 14 | TRBV6-5 | once | TRBJ2-5 | .
CASRLDVANTGELFF | TGTGCCAGCAGATTAGATGTCGCGAACACCGGGGAGCTGTTTTTT | 15 | TRBV7-2 | . | TRBJ2-2 | .
CASSTKGVQEKLFF | TGTGCCAGCAGTACAAAGGGGGTGCAGGAAAAACTGTTTTTT | 14 | TRBV28 | . | TRBJ1-4 | .
CASSLEMGIGTFPYGYTF | TGTGCCAGCAGCTTAGAGATGGGTATTGGGACATTCCCCTATGGCTACACCTTC | 18 | TRBV7-9 | . | TRBJ1-2 | .
CARSLGEREDPYNEQFF | TGTGCCAGAAGCTTGGGCGAGCGGGAGGACCCGTACAATGAGCAGTTCTTC | 17 | TRBV5-3 | . | TRBJ2-1 | TRBD2
CALRGMNTEAFF | TGTGCCTTGCGGGGCATGAACACTGAAGCTTTCTTT | 12 | TRBV30 | . | TRBJ1-1 | .
CASRREVITYEQYF | TGTGCCAGCCGTCGGGAGGTAATCACCTACGAGCAGTACTTC | 14 | TRBV6-5 | . | TRBJ2-7 | TRBD2